This TCR beta chain stems from a study of T cells in localized non-small cell lung cancer. Clones were read by immunoSEQ multiplex PCR, and TCRdb kept only the in-frame ones, dropping some. The data contain about 52,000 clones, about nine tenths of them singletons. The sequence was obtained from a male donor older than 55 with stage III squamous cell lung carcinoma. The input for sequencing was peripheral blood, taken before any cancer treatment.

As DNA, the CDR3 is TGTGCCAGCAGTGTGAGGACTAGCGGGAATGTAAATGAGCAGTTCTTC. Translating gives CASSVRTSGNVNEQFF. This chain connects TRBV6-1 to TRBJ2-1; the match to TRBD2 covers 12 bases. V was pared by 4 bases and J by 7 bases, with 8 bases of the junction left unmatched. CDR3 length: 16 amino acids. CDR1 is MNHNS and CDR2 is SASEGT in the germline V gene.